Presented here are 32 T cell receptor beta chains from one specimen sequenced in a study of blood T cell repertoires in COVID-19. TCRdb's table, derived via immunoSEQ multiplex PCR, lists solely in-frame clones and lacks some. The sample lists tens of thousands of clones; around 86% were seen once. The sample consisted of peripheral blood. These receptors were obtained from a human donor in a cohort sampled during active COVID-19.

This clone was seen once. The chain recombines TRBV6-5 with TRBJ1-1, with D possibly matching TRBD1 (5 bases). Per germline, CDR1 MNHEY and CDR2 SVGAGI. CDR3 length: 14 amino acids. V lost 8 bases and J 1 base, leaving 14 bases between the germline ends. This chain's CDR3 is CASSQWGGNTEAFF. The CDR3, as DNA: TGTGCCAGCTCCCAATGGGGGGGGAACACTGAAGCTTTCTTT.

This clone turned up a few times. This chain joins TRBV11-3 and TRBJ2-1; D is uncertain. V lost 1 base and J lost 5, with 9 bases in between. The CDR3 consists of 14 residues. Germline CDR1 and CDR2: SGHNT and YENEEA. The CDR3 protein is CASSLAHPDNEQFF. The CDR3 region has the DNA TGTGCCAGCAGCTTAGCCCATCCGGACAATGAGCAGTTCTTC.

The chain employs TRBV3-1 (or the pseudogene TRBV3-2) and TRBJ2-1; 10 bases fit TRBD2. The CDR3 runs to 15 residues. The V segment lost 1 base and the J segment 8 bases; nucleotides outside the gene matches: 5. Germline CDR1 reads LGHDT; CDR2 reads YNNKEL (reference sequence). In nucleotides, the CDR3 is TGTGCCAGCAGCCAAGGGGCTAGCGGGAGTCATGAGCAGTTCTTC. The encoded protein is CASSQGASGSHEQFF.

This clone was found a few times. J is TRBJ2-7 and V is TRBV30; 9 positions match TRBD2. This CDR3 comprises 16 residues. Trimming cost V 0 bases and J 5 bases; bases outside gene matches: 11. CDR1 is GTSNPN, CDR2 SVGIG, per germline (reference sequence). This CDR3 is CAWSVALAGGRNEQYF. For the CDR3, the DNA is TGTGCCTGGAGTGTAGCGCTGGCGGGAGGGCGTAACGAGCAGTACTTC.

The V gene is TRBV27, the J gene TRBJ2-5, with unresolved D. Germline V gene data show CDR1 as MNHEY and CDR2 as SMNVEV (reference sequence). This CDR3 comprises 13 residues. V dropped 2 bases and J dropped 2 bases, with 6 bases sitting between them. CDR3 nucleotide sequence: TGTGCCAGCAGTTTAGTGTCTCAAGAGACCCAGTACTTC. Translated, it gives CASSLVSQETQYF.

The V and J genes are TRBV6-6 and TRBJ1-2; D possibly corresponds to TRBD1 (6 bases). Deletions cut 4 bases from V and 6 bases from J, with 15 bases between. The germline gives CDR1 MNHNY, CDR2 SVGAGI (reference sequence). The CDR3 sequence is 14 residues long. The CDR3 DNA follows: TGTGCCAGCAGTTCGCTGACAGGTACCCATGGCTACACCTTC. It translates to CASSSLTGTHGYTF.

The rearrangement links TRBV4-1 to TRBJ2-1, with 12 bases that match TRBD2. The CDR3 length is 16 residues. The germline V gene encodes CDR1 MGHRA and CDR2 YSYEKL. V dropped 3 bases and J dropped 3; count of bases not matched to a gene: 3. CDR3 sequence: CASSHPTSGSYNEQFF. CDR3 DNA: TGCGCCAGCAGCCATCCGACTAGCGGGAGCTACAATGAGCAGTTCTTC.

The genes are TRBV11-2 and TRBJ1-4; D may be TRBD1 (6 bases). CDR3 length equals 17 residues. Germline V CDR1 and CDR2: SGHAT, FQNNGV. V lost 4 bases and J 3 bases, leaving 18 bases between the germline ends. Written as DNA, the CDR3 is TGTGCCAGCAGCTCCCAGGGCCGACAGGTCCCTAATGAAAAACTGTTTTTT. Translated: CASSSQGRQVPNEKLFF.

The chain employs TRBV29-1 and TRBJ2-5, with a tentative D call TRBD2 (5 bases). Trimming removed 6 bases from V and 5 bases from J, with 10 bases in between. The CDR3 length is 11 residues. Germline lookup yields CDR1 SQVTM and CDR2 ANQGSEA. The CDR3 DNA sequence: TGCAGCGTGCCTAGGAGGGAGACCCAGTACTTC. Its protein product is CSVPRRETQYF.

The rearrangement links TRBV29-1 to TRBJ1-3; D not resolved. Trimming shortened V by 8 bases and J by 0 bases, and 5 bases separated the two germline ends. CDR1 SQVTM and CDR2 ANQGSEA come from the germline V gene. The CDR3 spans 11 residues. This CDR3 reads CSSSSGNTIYF. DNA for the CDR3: TGCAGCAGTAGCTCTGGAAACACCATATATTTT. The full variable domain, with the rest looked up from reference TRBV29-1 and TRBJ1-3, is SAVISQKPSRDICQRGTSLTIQCQVDSQVTMMFWYRQQPGQSLTLIATANQGSEATYESGFVIDKFPISRPNLTFSTLTVSNMSPEDSSIYLCSSSSGNTIYFGEGSWLTVV.

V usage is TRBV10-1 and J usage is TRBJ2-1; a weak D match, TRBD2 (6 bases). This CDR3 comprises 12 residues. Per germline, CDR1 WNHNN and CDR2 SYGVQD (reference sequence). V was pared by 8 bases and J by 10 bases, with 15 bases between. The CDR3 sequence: CASGGTTREQFF. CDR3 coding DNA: TGCGCCAGCGGGGGGACCACAAGGGAGCAGTTCTTC.

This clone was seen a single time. The CDR3 DNA is TGTGCCACCAGCGACAGGGTGAAAGATACGCAGTATTTT. Translating gives CATSDRVKDTQYF. V and J are TRBV24-1 and TRBJ2-3; 7 bases align to TRBD1. Germline V CDR1 and CDR2: KGHDR, SFDVKD. The CDR3 length is 13 residues. Trimming cost V 7 bases and J 5 bases; bases outside gene matches: 5.

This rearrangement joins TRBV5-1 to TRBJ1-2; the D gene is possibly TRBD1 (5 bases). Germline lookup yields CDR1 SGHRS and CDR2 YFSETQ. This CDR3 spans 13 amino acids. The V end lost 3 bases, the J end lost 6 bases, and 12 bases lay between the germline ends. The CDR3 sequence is CASSYVGEDGYTF. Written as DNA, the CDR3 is TGCGCCAGCAGCTACGTGGGGGAGGATGGCTACACCTTC.

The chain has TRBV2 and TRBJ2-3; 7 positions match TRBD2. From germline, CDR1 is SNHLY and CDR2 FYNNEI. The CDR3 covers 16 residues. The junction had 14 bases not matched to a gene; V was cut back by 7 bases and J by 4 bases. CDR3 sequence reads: CASTPQRGLRADTQYF. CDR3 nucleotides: TGTGCCAGCACTCCCCAGCGGGGCCTCAGGGCAGATACGCAGTATTTT.

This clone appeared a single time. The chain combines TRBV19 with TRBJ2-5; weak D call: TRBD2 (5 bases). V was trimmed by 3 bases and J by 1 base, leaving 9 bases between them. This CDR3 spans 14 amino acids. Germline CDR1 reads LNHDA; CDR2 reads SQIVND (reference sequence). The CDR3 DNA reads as TGTGCCAGTAGTATGGCAGGACTCCAAGAGACCCAGTACTTC. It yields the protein CASSMAGLQETQYF. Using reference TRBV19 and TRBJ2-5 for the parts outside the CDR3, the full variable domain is DGGITQSPKYLFRKEGQNVTLSCEQNLNHDAMYWYRQDPGQGLRLIYYSQIVNDFQKGDIAEGYSVSREKKESFPLTVTSAQKNPTAFYLCASSMAGLQETQYFGPGTRLLVL.

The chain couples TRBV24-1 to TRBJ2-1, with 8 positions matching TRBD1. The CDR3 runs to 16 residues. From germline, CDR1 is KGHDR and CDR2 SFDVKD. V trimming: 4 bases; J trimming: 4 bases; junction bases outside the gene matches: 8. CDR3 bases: TGTGCCACCAGTGAAGACGACAGGGGTAGGTACAATGAGCAGTTCTTC. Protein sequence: CATSEDDRGRYNEQFF.

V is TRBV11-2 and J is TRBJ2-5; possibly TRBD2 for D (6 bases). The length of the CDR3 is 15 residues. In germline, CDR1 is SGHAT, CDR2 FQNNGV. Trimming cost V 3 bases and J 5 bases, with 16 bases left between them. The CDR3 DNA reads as TGTGCCAGCAGCTTGGGGGGATCATCGGCGGAGACCCAGTACTTC. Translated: CASSLGGSSAETQYF.

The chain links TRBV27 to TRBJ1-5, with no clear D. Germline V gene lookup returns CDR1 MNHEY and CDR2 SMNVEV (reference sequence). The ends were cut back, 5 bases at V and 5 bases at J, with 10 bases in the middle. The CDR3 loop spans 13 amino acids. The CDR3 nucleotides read TGTGCCAGCAGTCTAGCAGCGTATCAGCCCCAGCATTTT. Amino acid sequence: CASSLAAYQPQHF.

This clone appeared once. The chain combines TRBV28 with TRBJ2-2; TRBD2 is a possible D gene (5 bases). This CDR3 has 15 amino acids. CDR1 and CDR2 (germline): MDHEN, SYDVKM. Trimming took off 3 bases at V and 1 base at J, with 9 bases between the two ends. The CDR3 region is CASSFRGLNTGELFF. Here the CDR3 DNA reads TGTGCCAGCAGTTTCAGAGGACTGAACACCGGGGAGCTGTTTTTT.

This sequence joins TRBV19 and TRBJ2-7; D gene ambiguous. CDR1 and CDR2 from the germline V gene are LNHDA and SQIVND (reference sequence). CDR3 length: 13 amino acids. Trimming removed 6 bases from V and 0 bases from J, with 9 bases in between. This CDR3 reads CASSWQNSYEQYF. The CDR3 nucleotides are TGTGCCAGTAGCTGGCAGAACTCCTACGAGCAGTACTTC.

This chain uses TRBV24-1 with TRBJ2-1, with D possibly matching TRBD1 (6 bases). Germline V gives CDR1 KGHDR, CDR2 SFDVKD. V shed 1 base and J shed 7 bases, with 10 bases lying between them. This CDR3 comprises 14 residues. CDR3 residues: CATSDFQGTNEQFF. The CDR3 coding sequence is TGTGCCACCAGTGATTTCCAGGGGACGAATGAGCAGTTCTTC.

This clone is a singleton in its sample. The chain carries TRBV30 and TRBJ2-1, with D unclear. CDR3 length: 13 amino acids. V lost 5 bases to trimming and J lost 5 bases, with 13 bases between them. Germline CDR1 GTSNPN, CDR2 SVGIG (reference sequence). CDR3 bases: TGTGCCTGGTTCGGGTCGGAGAACAATGAGCAGTTCTTC. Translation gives CAWFGSENNEQFF.

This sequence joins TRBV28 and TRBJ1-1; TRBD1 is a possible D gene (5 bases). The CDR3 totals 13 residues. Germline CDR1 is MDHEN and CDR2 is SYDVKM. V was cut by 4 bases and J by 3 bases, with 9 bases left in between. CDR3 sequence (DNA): TGTGCCAGCAGTTGGCAGGGCTACACTGAAGCTTTCTTT. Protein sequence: CASSWQGYTEAFF.

CDR3 bases: TGTGCCAGCAGCTTAACTAGCGGGGGAGGGAATGAGCAGTTCTTC. Protein sequence: CASSLTSGGGNEQFF. The chain combines TRBV7-2 with TRBJ2-1; 11 positions match TRBD2. After removal of 2 bases from V and 7 bases from J, the junction contained 4 bases not matched to a gene. CDR3 length equals 15 residues. The germline V gene has CDR1 SGHTA and CDR2 FQGNSA.

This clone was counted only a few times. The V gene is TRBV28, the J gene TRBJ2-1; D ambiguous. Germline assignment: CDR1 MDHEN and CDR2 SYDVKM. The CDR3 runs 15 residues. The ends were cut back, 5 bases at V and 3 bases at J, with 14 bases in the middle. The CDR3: CASSKALGGYNEQFF. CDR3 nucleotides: TGTGCCAGCAGTAAGGCCCTAGGTGGCTACAATGAGCAGTTCTTC.

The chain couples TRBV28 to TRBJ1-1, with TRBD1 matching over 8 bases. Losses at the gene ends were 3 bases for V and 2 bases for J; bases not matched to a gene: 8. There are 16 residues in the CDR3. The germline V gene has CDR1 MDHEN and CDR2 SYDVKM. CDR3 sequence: CASSFRTGRKNTEAFF. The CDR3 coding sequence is TGTGCCAGCAGTTTCCGGACAGGGAGAAAAAACACTGAAGCTTTCTTT.

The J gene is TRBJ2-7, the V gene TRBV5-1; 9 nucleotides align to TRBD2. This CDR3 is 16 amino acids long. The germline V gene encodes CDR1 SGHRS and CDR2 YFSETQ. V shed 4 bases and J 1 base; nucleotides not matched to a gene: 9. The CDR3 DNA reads TGCGCCAGCAGCGCCCCAGGTCTAGCGGGATCCTACGAGCAGTACTTC. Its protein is CASSAPGLAGSYEQYF.

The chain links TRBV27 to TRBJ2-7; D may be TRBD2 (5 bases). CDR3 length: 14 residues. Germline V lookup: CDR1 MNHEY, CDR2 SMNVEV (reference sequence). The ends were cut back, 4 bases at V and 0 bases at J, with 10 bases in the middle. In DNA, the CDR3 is TGTGCCAGCAGTTACGGGGTTGGCTCCTACGAGCAGTACTTC. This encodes CASSYGVGSYEQYF.

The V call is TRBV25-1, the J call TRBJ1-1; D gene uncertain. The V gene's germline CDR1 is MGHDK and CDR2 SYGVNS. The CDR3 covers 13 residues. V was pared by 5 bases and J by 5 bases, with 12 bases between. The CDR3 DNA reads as TGTGCCAGCAGTCCCGGGGAAGGGACTGAAGCTTTCTTT. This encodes CASSPGEGTEAFF. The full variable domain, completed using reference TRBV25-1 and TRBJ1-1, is EADIYQTPRYLVIGTGKKITLECSQTMGHDKMYWYQQDPGMELHLIHYSYGVNSTEKGDLSSESTVSRIRTEHFPLTLESARPSHTSQYLCASSPGEGTEAFFGQGTRLTVV.

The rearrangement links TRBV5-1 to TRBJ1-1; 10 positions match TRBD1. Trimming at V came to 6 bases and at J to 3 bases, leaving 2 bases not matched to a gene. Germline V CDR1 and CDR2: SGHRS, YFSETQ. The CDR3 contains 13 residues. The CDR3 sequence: CASKGTGDTEAFF. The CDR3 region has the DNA TGCGCCAGCAAAGGGACAGGGGACACTGAAGCTTTCTTT.

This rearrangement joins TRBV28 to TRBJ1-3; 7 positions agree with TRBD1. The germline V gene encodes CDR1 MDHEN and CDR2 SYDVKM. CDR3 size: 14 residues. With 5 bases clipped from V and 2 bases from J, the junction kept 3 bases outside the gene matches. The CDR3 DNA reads TGTGCCAGCAGTCCAGGACAGGCTGGAAACACCATATATTTT. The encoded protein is CASSPGQAGNTIYF.

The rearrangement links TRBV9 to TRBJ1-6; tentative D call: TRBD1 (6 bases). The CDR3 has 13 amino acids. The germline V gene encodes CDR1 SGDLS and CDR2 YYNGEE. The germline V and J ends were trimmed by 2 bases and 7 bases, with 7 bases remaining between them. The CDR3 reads CASSVTGNSPLHF. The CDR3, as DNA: TGTGCCAGCAGCGTCACAGGGAATTCACCCCTCCACTTT.